This T cell receptor (beta chain) was sequenced in a study of T cell responses to AZD1222 COVID-19 vaccine (dated by TCRdb to about 2021). Regarding the research as a whole: TCR sequencing covered about 230 trial participants: 207 given two doses of AZD1222 and around 26 given two doses of MenACWY control vaccine. Trial participants were enrolled by age into subgroups of 18-55, 56-69 and 70-plus years, and around 150, 28 and 57 TCR-sequenced participants, respectively, were included in these subgroups.

This clone occurred a few times. Its recognized antigen is unknown. Within one base of it there is no much larger clone, and no base qualities were kept. What the work shows at the level of the full study, not this receptor alone: Nearly half of unique spike-specific TCRs reportedly recognized epitopes outside regions mutated in the B.1.351 and B.1.1.7 variants. CD4 TCRs associated with the vaccine covered the entire spike protein, and the dominant responses were in regions 160-218 and 743-854. Because no day 14 peak-response samples were available, repertoires were characterized only after the peak T cell response. A significant rise in spike-specific TCR breadth and depth was observed after two AZD1222 doses relative to day 0 and relative to MenACWY recipients. Participants were mostly white British and included more females than males, and it was suggested by the authors that clonal diversity may have been underestimated. The 56-69-year group was small, and its depth increase did not reach significance, likely because of low power. Conclusions about previously exposed vaccinees are limited because only 6 or 7 AZD1222 recipients were SARS-CoV-2 seropositive at baseline.

The time point label for this specimen denotes: about 28 days (+/-7) after the second vaccine dose. Because spike-specific TCR depth and breadth did not differ between the two schedules, AZD1222 recipients who got a second dose at roughly 4 weeks were pooled with those who got a second dose at roughly 12 weeks. Vaccinee samples came from UK trials COV001 and COV002, including a single-blind randomized controlled phase 2/3 trial of AZD1222 (ChAdOx1 nCoV-19) in healthy adults. Trial participant PBMC samples were collected at day 0 and day 28 after the second dose for TCRbeta chain sequencing. From cysteine to phenylalanine, the CDR3 is 14 amino acids long. Only the CDR3 portion is preserved as DNA: 42 bases, with reading frame beginning at the first base. Trimmed from V: 5 bases; trimmed from J: 11 bases; junction bases lacking a gene match: 15. From the germline V gene (reference sequence), CDR1 is GTSNPN and CDR2 is SVGIG.

The CDR3 regions of human TCRbeta chains were analyzed by immunosequencing. As for the original processing: Repertoire TCRs were checked for matches against a reference library of SARS-CoV-2-specific TCRs that had been generated using the MIRA antigen-specificity platform. Breadth was defined as the fraction of unique TCRs that were SARS-CoV-2-associated. Depth was defined as the fraction of total T cells that were SARS-CoV-2-associated. Using the MIRA data, each spike-specific TCR was assigned both to the spike region to which the TCR was reactive and to a CD4 or CD8 class. Log10-transformed breadth and depth values were compared by one-way ANOVA with Sidak's multiple comparisons tests. TCRdb's version of the immuneACCESS table is confined to in-frame rearrangements and falls short of the full clone set. An unresolved V gene accounts for under half of the shortfall where checked; the remainder is of unknown origin. D and trimming were read from the DNA, whereas the V and J calls and clone size are those reported in that table. The sample table lists some 130,000 clones, 90% to 95% of them with a count of one. The top ten hold 6.5% to 8% of the sample.

This receptor chain uses TRBV30 and TRBJ1-5, with 7 junctional bases fitting TRBD1. Source: peripheral blood, taken 28 days after the second AZD1222 dose. The receptor comes from an adult who received the AZD1222 COVID-19 vaccine. The DNA reads TGTGCCTGGTCGAGACAGGGATCGACCGGGGCCCAGCATTTT. Its translation reads: CAWSRQGSTGAQHF.